This TCR beta chain was sequenced during a study of cytomegalovirus exposure and HLA in healthy donors. The germline V gene encodes CDR1 SGHRS and CDR2 YFSETQ. The CDR3 length is 14 residues. V trimming: 2 bases; J trimming: 5 bases; junction bases outside the gene matches: 4. Ten or more counts support this clone. The PCR employed 60 Vbeta primers together with 13 Jbeta primers. Profiling relied on immunoSEQ multiplex PCR, and the TCRdb table lists in-frame clones only, not all of them. This table has about 140,000 clones, 75% to 85% appearing once. Specimen: PBMCs. The V call is TRBV5-1, the J call TRBJ2-1; 7 bases are shared with TRBD2. This clonotype was obtained from a female donor in good health and CMV-seronegative. The CDR3 DNA reads TGCGCCAGCAGCTTAGCCAGCGGGGACAATGAGCAGTTCTTC. Protein product: CASSLASGDNEQFF.